Below, 7 T cell receptor beta chains from the same sample are listed, as sequenced in a study of CD8 T cells in ankylosing spondylitis. Study-wide results and limits: Seemingly distinctive of ankylosing spondylitis blood was a TCR beta motif formed by eight highly homologous variants.

The antigens for these receptors are not known. MiXCR, run by TCRdb on the 5' RACE reads, gives a single entry per CDR3 protein. The table has 220,000 or so distinct CDR3 sequences, around 20% seen once. Material for sequencing was blood, either unsorted or a sorted T cell fraction (not recorded which). Receptors were obtained from a male donor with ankylosing spondylitis.

The chain carries TRBV12-3 or TRBV12-4 and TRBJ1-5, with 7 nucleotides matching TRBD1. Trimming removed 6 bases from V and 4 bases from J; junction bases left unmatched: 6. This CDR3 contains 14 residues. CDR3 loop: CASRGTAINQPQHF. CDR3 DNA sequence: TGTGCCAGCAGGGGGACAGCCATTAATCAGCCCCAGCATTTT.

The genes are TRBV11-2 and TRBJ1-3, with D hard to call. The CDR3 sequence is 13 residues long. Germline-derived CDR1 and CDR2 are SGHAT and FQNNGV. The germline V and J ends were trimmed by 2 bases and 4 bases, with 6 bases remaining between them. As DNA, the CDR3 is TGTGCCAGCAGCTTAAACCCCGGAAACACCATATATTTT. It specifies CASSLNPGNTIYF.

CDR3 amino acids: CASRASIGELFF. CDR3 DNA sequence: TGTGCCAGCAGGGCTTCCATAGGGGAGCTGTTTTTT. V and J are TRBV9 and TRBJ2-2; D is unresolved. V lost 5 bases to trimming and J lost 8 bases, with 10 bases between them. Germline loops: CDR1 SGDLS, CDR2 YYNGEE. The CDR3 has 12 amino acids. Full variable domain (missing parts from reference TRBV9 and TRBJ2-2): DSGVTQTPKHLITATGQRVTLRCSPRSGDLSVYWYQQSLDQGLQFLIQYYNGEERAKGNILERFSAQQFPDLHSELNLSSLELGDSALYFCASRASIGELFFGEGSRLTVL.

This chain joins TRBV28 and TRBJ2-7; tentatively, D is TRBD1 or TRBD2 (5 bases each). This CDR3 contains 14 residues. Looked up from germline, CDR1 is MDHEN and CDR2 is SYDVKM. The V end was cut by 4 bases, the J end by 0 bases, with 10 bases between. The CDR3 DNA follows: TGTGCCAGCAGTTATCCGGGGCCCTCCTACGAGCAGTACTTC. Translating it yields CASSYPGPSYEQYF.

Regarding this clonotype: Compared with germline, one end of the junction differs, possibly owing to a read error. The CDR3 nucleotides are TGTGCCAGCAGTCAAGCAGGGGCGGCAGATACGCAGTATTTT. Amino acid sequence: CASSQAGAADTQYF. The genes are TRBV6-1 and TRBJ2-3, with D perhaps matching TRBD1 (6 bases). The CDR3 length is 14 residues. The germline gives CDR1 MNHNS, CDR2 SASEGT.

This clonotype was counted between two and nine times. V gene TRBV6-5 combines with J gene TRBJ1-4; no clear D. CDR1 is MNHEY, CDR2 SVGAGI, per germline. CDR3 length equals 17 residues. The V end lost 0 bases, the J end lost 4 bases, and 15 bases lay between the germline ends. The CDR3 DNA reads as TGTGCCAGCAGTTACTCTTGGCCGGAGATTGGTAATGAAAAACTGTTTTTT. Translating gives CASSYSWPEIGNEKLFF.

This clonotype was seen only a few times. The V gene is TRBV4-1, the J gene TRBJ2-2; D call uncertain. This CDR3 contains 13 residues. Per germline, CDR1 MGHRA and CDR2 YSYEKL. V lost 2 bases and J lost 6, with 7 bases in between. CDR3 amino acids: CASSQTKPGELFF. CDR3 DNA sequence: TGCGCCAGCAGCCAAACGAAACCCGGGGAGCTGTTTTTT.